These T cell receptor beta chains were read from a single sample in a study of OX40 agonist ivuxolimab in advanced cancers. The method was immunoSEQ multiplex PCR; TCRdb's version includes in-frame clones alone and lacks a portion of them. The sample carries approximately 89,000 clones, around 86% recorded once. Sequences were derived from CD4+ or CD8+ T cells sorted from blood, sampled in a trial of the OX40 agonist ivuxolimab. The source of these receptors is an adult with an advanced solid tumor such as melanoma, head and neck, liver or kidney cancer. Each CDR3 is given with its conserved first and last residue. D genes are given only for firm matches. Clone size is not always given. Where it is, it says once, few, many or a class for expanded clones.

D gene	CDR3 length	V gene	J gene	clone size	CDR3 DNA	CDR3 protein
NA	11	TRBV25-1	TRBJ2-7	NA	TGTGCCAGCAGTGAATTAGTCGAGCAGTACTTC	CASSELVEQYF
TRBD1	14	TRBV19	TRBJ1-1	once	TGTGCCAGTAGTAGCCGGGACAGCCGAACTGAAGCTTTCTTT	CASSSRDSRTEAFF
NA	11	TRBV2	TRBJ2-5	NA	TGTGCCAGCAGTGAAGGGACTCCCCAGTACTTC	CASSEGTPQYF
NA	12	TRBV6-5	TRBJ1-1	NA	TGTGCCAGCAGGCAGGCGGCGGCTGAAGCTTTCTTT	CASRQAAAEAFF
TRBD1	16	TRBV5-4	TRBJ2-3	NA	TGTGCCAGCAACAAGGGGGCCGGTGGGCTTACAGATACGCAGTATTTT	CASNKGAGGLTDTQYF
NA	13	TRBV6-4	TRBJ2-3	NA	TGTGCCAGCAGTCTCGGGACCACAGATACGCAGTATTTT	CASSLGTTDTQYF
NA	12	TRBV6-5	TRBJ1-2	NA	TGTGCCAGCAGAGAGGACGGCTATGGCTACACCTTC	CASREDGYGYTF
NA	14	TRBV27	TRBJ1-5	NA	TGTGCCAGCAGTTTGGGAGGGACCCATCAGCCCCAGCATTTT	CASSLGGTHQPQHF
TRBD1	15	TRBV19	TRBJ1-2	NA	TGTGCCAGTATCATTTCGGGACAGAGAAACTATGGCTACACCTTC	CASIISGQRNYGYTF
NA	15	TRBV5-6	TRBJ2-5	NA	TGTGCCAGCAGCTCCCTGGGCAGGGGCCAAGAGACCCAGTACTTC	CASSSLGRGQETQYF
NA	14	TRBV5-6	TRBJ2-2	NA	TGTGCCAGCAGCTCCAGGGGGGGTACCGGGGAGCTGTTTTTT	CASSSRGGTGELFF
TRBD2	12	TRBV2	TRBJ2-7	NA	TGTGCCAGCAGTGGGGGGGGTTACGAGCAGTACTTC	CASSGGGYEQYF
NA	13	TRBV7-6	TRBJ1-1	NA	TGTGCCAGCAGCTTATCAATAAGCACTGAAGCTTTCTTT	CASSLSISTEAFF
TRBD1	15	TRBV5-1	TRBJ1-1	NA	TGCGCCAGCAGATTACGGGACAGCGTTGGGCATGAAGCTTTCTTT	CASRLRDSVGHEAFF
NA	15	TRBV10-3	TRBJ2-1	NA	TGTGCCATCAGTGACCCGACCCTCACAGGTCCTGAGCAGTTCTTC	CAISDPTLTGPEQFF
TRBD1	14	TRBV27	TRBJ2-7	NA	TGTGCCAGCAGACAGGACAGGGGTAGATACGAGCAGTACTTC	CASRQDRGRYEQYF
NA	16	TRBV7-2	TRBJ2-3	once	TGTGCCAGCAGCTTAGTGGGGGGCCCGACCCGAGATACGCAGTATTTT	CASSLVGGPTRDTQYF
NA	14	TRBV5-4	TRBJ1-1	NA	TGTGCCAGCAGCTTGGGTGGCAGGAACACTGAAGCTTTCTTT	CASSLGGRNTEAFF
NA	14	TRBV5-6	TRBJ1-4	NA	TGTGCCAGCAGCTTCGACAGGACCAATGAAAAACTGTTTTTT	CASSFDRTNEKLFF
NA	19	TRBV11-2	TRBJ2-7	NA	TGTGCCAGCAGCCCTAGTAATTTATCCGGGACGAAACTCAGCTACGAGCAGTACTTC	CASSPSNLSGTKLSYEQYF
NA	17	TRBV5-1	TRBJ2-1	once	TGCGCCAGCAGCTTGGGCTTAGTAGGGTCCGGATACAATGAGCAGTTCTTC	CASSLGLVGSGYNEQFF
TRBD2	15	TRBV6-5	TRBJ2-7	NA	TGTGCCAGCAGGGAACGACTAGCGGGGGGTTACGAGCAGTACTTC	CASRERLAGGYEQYF
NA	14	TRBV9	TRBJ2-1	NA	TGTGCCAGCAGCTCACTAGTATCGGGAAATGAGCAGTTCTTC	CASSSLVSGNEQFF
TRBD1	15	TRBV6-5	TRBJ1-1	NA	TGTGCCAGCAGTTACCCGACGGGACAGGGAACTGAAGCTTTCTTT	CASSYPTGQGTEAFF
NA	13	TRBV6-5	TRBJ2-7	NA	TGTGCCAGCAGTTACGGAGAGGGGAACGAGCAGTACTTC	CASSYGEGNEQYF
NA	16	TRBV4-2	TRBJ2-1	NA	TGTGCCAGCAGCCAAGGTCCGTTCAGAGACGTCAATGAGCAGTTCTTC	CASSQGPFRDVNEQFF
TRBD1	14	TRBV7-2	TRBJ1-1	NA	TGTGCCAGCAGCATAAACAGGGGACGGGATGCAGCTTTCTTT	CASSINRGRDAAFF
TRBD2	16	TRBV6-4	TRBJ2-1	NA	TGTGCCAGCAGTGTGTCCAGCGGGGGTTCCTACAATGAGCAGTTCTTC	CASSVSSGGSYNEQFF
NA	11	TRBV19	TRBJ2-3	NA	TGTGCCAGTAAAAAAGCGAATACGCAGTATTTT	CASKKANTQYF
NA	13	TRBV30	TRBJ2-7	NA	TGTGCCTCGGCCCGCGGGACTGCGTACGAGCAGTACTTC	CASARGTAYEQYF
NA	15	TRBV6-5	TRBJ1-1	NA	TGTGCCAGCTACCGAGTTATCGGGGGGCGGGGTGAAGCTTTCTTT	CASYRVIGGRGEAFF
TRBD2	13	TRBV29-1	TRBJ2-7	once	TGCAGCGCCAGGACTAGCGGAGTCTACGAGCAGTACTTC	CSARTSGVYEQYF
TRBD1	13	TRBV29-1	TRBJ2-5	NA	TGCAGCTTGCAGGGGGCGCGATCGGAGACCCAGTACTTC	CSLQGARSETQYF
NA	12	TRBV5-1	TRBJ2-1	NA	TGCGCCAGCAGCTTTTTATACAATGAGCAGTTCTTC	CASSFLYNEQFF
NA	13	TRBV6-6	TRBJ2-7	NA	TGTGCCAGCAGTTACTCAGGTACATCCGAGCAGTACTTC	CASSYSGTSEQYF
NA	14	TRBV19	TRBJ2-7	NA	TGTGCCAGTAGCCAAACACACTTTAAGGGCGAGCAGTACTTC	CASSQTHFKGEQYF
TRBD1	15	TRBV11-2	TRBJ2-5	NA	TGTGCCAGCAGCTCTGGACAGGGAAGGCAAGAGACCCAGTACTTC	CASSSGQGRQETQYF
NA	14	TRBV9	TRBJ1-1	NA	TGTGCCAGCAGCGTGACAGGTAGAGGAACTGAAGCTTTCTTT	CASSVTGRGTEAFF
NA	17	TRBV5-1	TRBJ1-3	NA	TGCGCCAGCAGCTTGGCTTCAGATTTGATCTCTGGAAACACCATATATTTT	CASSLASDLISGNTIYF
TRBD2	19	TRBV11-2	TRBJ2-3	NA	TGTGCCAGCAGCTCCCCACGGTCGGGGGGACTAGCCATCACAGATACGCAGTATTTT	CASSSPRSGGLAITDTQYF
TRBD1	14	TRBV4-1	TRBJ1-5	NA	TGCGCCAGCAGCCAAGGACAGGGAAATCAGCCCCAGCATTTT	CASSQGQGNQPQHF
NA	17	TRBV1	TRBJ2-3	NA	TGCACCAGCAGCCAGGCGGGACTAGCGGGGGACACAGATACGCAGTATTTT	CTSSQAGLAGDTDTQYF
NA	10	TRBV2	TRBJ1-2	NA	TGTGCCAGCAGAATCGAGGGCTACACCTTC	CASRIEGYTF